Described below is a single TCR beta chain sequence and its context. Methods used by the authors: The authors estimated nucleated cell counts from reference gene primer amplification. Method: immunoSEQ multiplex PCR; TCRdb's copy keeps in-frame clones and lacks some. V and J calls and clone size are as listed in that table; D and trimming were resolved from the DNA. Here the sample spans about 120,000 clones, around 81% being singletons. The entry originates in a study of blood T cell repertoires in COVID-19. Losses at the gene ends were 4 bases for V and 4 bases for J; bases not matched to a gene: 5. The CDR3 extends over 14 amino acids. Germline assignment: CDR1 KGHSY and CDR2 FQNENV.

V usage is TRBV16 and J usage is TRBJ1-1; TRBD1 matches at 8 bases. The sequence came from a human donor in a cohort sampled during active COVID-19. Sequenced: peripheral blood. CDR3: CASSPRTGSTEAFF. The CDR3 DNA sequence: TGTGCCAGCAGCCCTAGGACAGGGAGCACTGAAGCTTTCTTT.